The following is a T cell receptor (beta chain) sequence with its context. Its specificity is unknown. CDR1 DFQATT and CDR2 SNEGSKA come from the germline V gene (reference sequence). V dropped 6 bases and J dropped 6 bases, with 17 bases sitting between them. The CDR3 spans 13 residues. These data belong to a study of CD8 T cells in ankylosing spondylitis. Regarding the study as a whole: Ankylosing spondylitis blood appeared to be characterized by a TCR beta motif of about eight highly homologous variants. Disease-linked clones bore a CD8+ phenotype and were relatively rare in peripheral blood. From matched ankylosing spondylitis synovial fluid, disease-linked clones were reportedly recovered at significantly enriched levels.

By quantitative 5'-RACE with molecular barcodes, the TCR beta libraries were made. TCRdb reprocessed the 5' RACE reads with MiXCR, giving one entry per CDR3 protein. This repertoire shows hundreds of thousands of distinct CDR3 sequences, about a sixth found once; its top ten account for 1%. This clonotype originated in a male donor with ankylosing spondylitis. The rearrangement links TRBV20-1 to TRBJ1-1; D is possibly TRBD1 (5 bases). Sample: blood, either unsorted or a sorted T cell fraction (not recorded which). The CDR3 here is CSAHTPGSAEAFF. The DNA for the CDR3 is TGCAGTGCCCATACCCCAGGGAGTGCTGAAGCTTTCTTT.